Presented here are 3 T cell receptor beta chains from one specimen sequenced in a study of blood T cells in healthy people across ages. The use of a sample-barcoded 5' primer and a J-beta primer mix characterized a second PCR of about 7 to 12 cycles. TCRdb passed the 5' RACE reads through MiXCR, listing each CDR3 protein once. Here the sample spans 1,500,000 or so distinct CDR3 sequences, 45% to 70% being singletons. The sample consisted of blood. The receptors originated from a man between 18 and 29 years old in good health.

The rearrangement joins TRBV7-2 to TRBJ2-7; no clear D. This CDR3 spans 16 amino acids. Trimming took off 4 bases at V and 1 base at J, with 17 bases between the two ends. Germline V gene data show CDR1 as SGHTA and CDR2 as FQGNSA. In DNA, the CDR3 is TGTGCCAGCAGCTATTACTCAGGCTCCTCTTCCTACGAGCAGTACTTC. Protein: CASSYYSGSSSYEQYF. Full variable domain (missing parts from reference TRBV7-2 and TRBJ2-7): GAGVSQSPSNKVTEKGKDVELRCDPISGHTALYWYRQSLGQGLEFLIYFQGNSAPDKSGLPSDRFSAERTGGSVSTLTIQRTQQEDSAVYLCASSYYSGSSSYEQYFGPGTRLTVT.

CDR3 amino acids: CASSPVGRVPDTQYF. CDR3 in DNA: TGTGCCAGCAGCCCAGTCGGTAGAGTCCCAGATACGCAGTATTTT. The chain recombines TRBV3-1 with TRBJ2-3; no definite D call. This CDR3 comprises 15 residues. The V and J ends lost 4 bases and 4 bases respectively, with 15 bases between them. In germline, CDR1 is LGHDT, CDR2 YNNKEL (reference sequence).

A single count supports this clonotype. The chain recombines TRBV10-3 with TRBJ1-2; 7 bases line up with TRBD1. CDR3 length: 13 amino acids. V was clipped by 5 bases and J by 6 bases; unmatched bases: 6. CDR1 and CDR2 from the germline V gene are ENHRY and SYGVKD. CDR3 nucleotides: TGTGCCATCAGTTGGGAGGGGGCAGATGGCTACACCTTC. It translates to CAISWEGADGYTF.